Included here is one T cell receptor (beta chain) sequence, with context. The data derive from a study of blood T cells in healthy people across ages. V lost 10 bases and J lost 6, with 16 bases in between. Germline V gives CDR1 SNHLY, CDR2 FYNNEI. The CDR3 is 14 residues long. The authors ran a second PCR of roughly 6 to 12 cycles using a sample-barcoded 5' primer and a J-beta primer mix. MiXCR, run by TCRdb on the 5' RACE reads, gives a single entry per CDR3 protein. The data contain approximately 350,000 distinct CDR3 sequences, about 49% of them singletons. Specimen: blood. The TCR originated in a man between 60 and 70 years old in good health. This chain links TRBV2 with TRBJ1-6; no definite D call. The CDR3, as DNA: TGTGCCATCTCCCGCCAGGAGAGTAATTCACCCCTCCACTTT. As protein: CAISRQESNSPLHF.